The 30 T cell receptor beta chains below all came from one sample that was sequenced in a study of blood T cell repertoires in COVID-19. This table comes from immunoSEQ multiplex PCR, and its TCRdb copy is limited to in-frame clones, with some not included. This sample yields some 180,000 clones, of which 70% to 85% are seen a single time; roughly 7% belongs to the top ten. Sequencing was done on a sample of peripheral blood. These receptors were taken from a human donor in a cohort sampled during active COVID-19.

The CDR3 DNA reads TGCGCCAGCAGCCAAGTTGGACGGGGCTCTGGGGCCAACGTCCTGACTTTC. This gives the protein CASSQVGRGSGANVLTF. This rearrangement joins TRBV4-1 to TRBJ2-6; TRBD2 is a possible D gene (5 bases). There are 17 residues in the CDR3. Per germline, CDR1 MGHRA and CDR2 YSYEKL. V lost 1 base and J lost 0, with 10 bases in between.

The chain couples TRBV7-8 to TRBJ2-3; the D gene is possibly TRBD1 (5 bases). Per germline, CDR1 SGHVS and CDR2 FQNEAQ. Trimming removed 2 bases at V and 11 bases at J, with 17 bases between. The CDR3 loop spans 14 amino acids. The CDR3 region is CASSLNLEGDVQYF. The CDR3 region has the DNA TGTGCCAGCAGCTTAAACCTAGAAGGGGATGTGCAGTATTTT.

The genes are TRBV6-5 and TRBJ1-2, with 12 bases aligning to TRBD1. Germline V lookup: CDR1 MNHEY, CDR2 SVGAGI. The CDR3 totals 14 residues. V lost 7 bases and J lost 9; bases outside the gene matches: 9. The CDR3 reads CASTPRDRGRSYTF. The CDR3 DNA follows: TGTGCCAGCACTCCCCGGGACAGGGGGCGAAGCTACACCTTC.

The rearrangement joins TRBV7-9 to TRBJ2-7; TRBD1 aligns across 9 bases. Germline CDR1 SEHNR, CDR2 FQNEAQ (reference sequence). The CDR3 spans 15 residues. V was clipped by 2 bases and J by 2 bases; unmatched bases: 4. The CDR3, as DNA: TGTGCCAGCAGCTTAATGGGACAGGGTCCCTACGAGCAGTACTTC. Translated: CASSLMGQGPYEQYF.

The chain carries TRBV4-1 and TRBJ1-3; D not resolved. CDR1 is MGHRA, CDR2 YSYEKL, per germline. The V gene lost 1 base and the J gene lost 0 bases, with 7 bases spanning the gap. This CDR3 comprises 15 residues. CDR3 in amino acids: CASSQAQNSGNTIYF. CDR3 bases: TGCGCCAGCAGCCAAGCACAGAACTCTGGAAACACCATATATTTT.

The chain couples TRBV6-5 to TRBJ2-1; TRBD2 matches 8 bases. The CDR3 is 15 amino acids. V was clipped by 5 bases and J by 4 bases; unmatched bases: 7. Germline V CDR1 and CDR2: MNHEY, SVGAGI. CDR3 in amino acids: CASSQLADTYNEQFF. CDR3 coding DNA: TGTGCCAGCAGTCAACTAGCGGATACATACAATGAGCAGTTCTTC.

V usage is TRBV7-2 and J usage is TRBJ2-5; 7 bases line up with TRBD1. The V and J ends lost 7 bases and 2 bases, in that order; junction bases with no gene match: 7. CDR1 and CDR2 from the germline V gene are SGHTA and FQGNSA. CDR3 length: 14 residues. The CDR3 here is CASNLRDRQETQYF. CDR3 nucleotides: TGTGCCAGCAACCTCCGGGACAGACAAGAGACCCAGTACTTC. Using reference TRBV7-2 and TRBJ2-5 for the parts outside the CDR3, the full variable domain is GAGVSQSPSNKVTEKGKDVELRCDPISGHTALYWYRQSLGQGLEFLIYFQGNSAPDKSGLPSDRFSAERTGGSVSTLTIQRTQQEDSAVYLCASNLRDRQETQYFGPGTRLLVL.

This sequence joins TRBV6-2 or TRBV6-3 and TRBJ1-2; D ambiguous. Trimming cost V 0 bases and J 2 bases, with 7 bases left between them. Germline assignment: CDR1 MNHEY and CDR2 SVGEGT. CDR3 length equals 14 residues. In DNA, the CDR3 is TGTGCCAGCAGTTACTCGAACATGAACTATGGCTACACCTTC. Its protein is CASSYSNMNYGYTF.

The chain links TRBV2 to TRBJ2-1, with a possible D match to TRBD2 (7 bases). The CDR3 contains 15 residues. CDR1 SNHLY and CDR2 FYNNEI come from the germline V gene. Trimming took 2 bases from V and 0 from J, leaving 8 bases between them. The CDR3 loop reads CASSERGGSYNEQFF. For the CDR3, the DNA is TGTGCCAGCAGTGAAAGGGGGGGCTCCTACAATGAGCAGTTCTTC.

This chain connects TRBV11-2 to TRBJ2-7, with a possible D match to TRBD2 (5 bases). CDR3 length: 15 amino acids. V was shortened by 1 base and J by 3 bases, with 13 bases between the two germline ends. Germline-derived CDR1 and CDR2 are SGHAT and FQNNGV. In DNA form, the CDR3 reads TGTGCCAGCAGCTTAGGCCGGGGAAGTCTCTACGAGCAGTACTTC. Its protein product is CASSLGRGSLYEQYF.

This sequence joins TRBV2 and TRBJ1-6; 9 positions agree with TRBD1. J was trimmed by 4 bases and V by 10 bases; bases with no gene match: 14. Germline lookup yields CDR1 SNHLY and CDR2 FYNNEI. The CDR3 spans 17 residues. DNA for the CDR3: TGTGCCACCCTCGAATCCCGGGACAGGGTTTATAATTCACCCCTCCACTTT. This sequence encodes CATLESRDRVYNSPLHF.

CDR3 residues: CASSLGTRRYEQYF. CDR3 DNA sequence: TGTGCCAGCAGCTTAGGAACTAGGAGGTACGAGCAGTACTTC. The chain carries TRBV13 and TRBJ2-7; D may be TRBD2 (5 bases). Germline lookup yields CDR1 PRHDT and CDR2 FYEKMQ (reference sequence). The CDR3 loop spans 14 amino acids. Trimming removed 0 bases at V and 4 bases at J, with 10 bases between.

This clone was recorded a few times. This sequence joins TRBV9 and TRBJ1-5; TRBD1 might be the D (5 bases). The CDR3 spans 14 residues. Germline CDR1 is SGDLS and CDR2 is YYNGEE. V was trimmed by 3 bases and J by 5 bases, leaving 12 bases between them. The CDR3 DNA is TGTGCCAGCAGCGCGACAGCTGGCGATCAGCCCCAGCATTTT. Its protein is CASSATAGDQPQHF.

The V and J genes are TRBV6-5 and TRBJ2-7; weak D call: TRBD2 (5 bases). This CDR3 contains 14 residues. Trimming cost V 7 bases and J 3 bases, with 16 bases left between them. The germline CDR1 and CDR2 sequences are MNHEY and SVGAGI. This CDR3 reads CASIGMVGLYEQYF. CDR3 bases: TGTGCCAGCATCGGGATGGTCGGGCTCTACGAGCAGTACTTC.

This chain connects TRBV1 to TRBJ1-6. TRBV1 counts as a pseudogene. The CDR3 is made up of 16 amino acids. In DNA form, the CDR3 reads TGCACCAGCAGCCCTCCCCCCGCAGAGGCTTTTTCACCCCTCCACTTT. Translating gives CTSSPPPAEAFSPLHF.

The chain links TRBV25-1 to TRBJ1-4, with D perhaps matching TRBD1 (6 bases). The germline CDR1 and CDR2 sequences are MGHDK and SYGVNS. CDR3 length: 15 amino acids. With 6 bases removed from V and 0 bases from J, the gap between germline ends came to 11 bases. CDR3 protein: CASRETGATNEKLFF. Written as DNA, the CDR3 is TGTGCCAGCAGGGAGACAGGTGCAACTAATGAAAAACTGTTTTTT.

The gene calls are TRBV19 and TRBJ1-5; 7 positions agree with TRBD1. The germline V gene encodes CDR1 LNHDA and CDR2 SQIVND (reference sequence). V shed 5 bases, J shed 0 bases, and the junction held 7 bases outside the gene matches. The CDR3 sequence is 16 residues long. Written as DNA, the CDR3 is TGTGCCAGTAGTGGAGAGACAGGGTATAGCAATCAGCCCCAGCATTTT. Translated: CASSGETGYSNQPQHF.

V gene TRBV13 combines with J gene TRBJ2-7, with 7 bases lining up with TRBD2. Trimming removed 5 bases from V and 2 bases from J; junction bases left unmatched: 6. Germline V gene sequence: CDR1 PRHDT, CDR2 FYEKMQ (reference sequence). The CDR3 extends over 14 amino acids. The CDR3 here is CASSPRGDPYEQYF. CDR3 DNA sequence: TGTGCCAGCAGCCCTCGGGGGGACCCCTACGAGCAGTACTTC.

The chain carries TRBV27 and TRBJ2-1; 8 bases map to TRBD2. Germline V lookup: CDR1 MNHEY, CDR2 SMNVEV (reference sequence). The trim removed 6 bases at V and 8 bases at J, leaving 21 bases unmatched. The CDR3 contains 18 residues. CDR3 protein: CASSRQPGLGLGSDEQFF. In DNA form, the CDR3 reads TGTGCCAGCAGCCGCCAACCGGGACTAGGTCTGGGATCGGATGAGCAGTTCTTC.

The rearrangement uses TRBV19 and TRBJ2-5; 7 nucleotides align to TRBD1. The J segment lost 5 bases and the V segment lost 5 bases, leaving 2 bases of the junction unmatched. This CDR3 is 12 amino acids long. Germline CDR1 is LNHDA and CDR2 is SQIVND (reference sequence). In nucleotides, the CDR3 is TGTGCCAGTAGTCCGACAGGGGAGACCCAGTACTTC. Its protein is CASSPTGETQYF.

The CDR3 loop reads CALGGGLGYEQYF. CDR3 in DNA: TGTGCCCTAGGCGGGGGCTTAGGCTACGAGCAGTACTTC. This chain links TRBV6-5 with TRBJ2-7; D perhaps matches TRBD2 (7 bases). This CDR3 is 13 amino acids long. V lost 11 bases to trimming and J lost 3 bases, with 17 bases between them. CDR1 MNHEY and CDR2 SVGAGI come from the germline V gene.

The chain is built from TRBV4-1 and TRBJ2-7, with D tentatively TRBD2 (5 bases). The CDR3 is 14 amino acids. The V and J ends lost 1 base and 7 bases respectively, with 14 bases between them. Germline assignment: CDR1 MGHRA and CDR2 YSYEKL. CDR3 residues: CASSQVSEAREQYF. The CDR3 DNA sequence: TGCGCCAGCAGCCAAGTTTCGGAGGCGAGGGAGCAGTACTTC.

The CDR3 loop reads CASSDVPGTEAFF. CDR3 bases: TGTGCCAGCAGTGACGTTCCGGGCACTGAAGCTTTCTTT. V and J are TRBV6-4 and TRBJ1-1; D is unclear. The V gene's germline CDR1 is MRHNA and CDR2 SNTAGT. Trimming removed 2 bases from V and 4 bases from J, with 8 bases in between. The CDR3 loop spans 13 amino acids.

The chain uses TRBV5-1 and TRBJ2-6, with D maybe TRBD1 (6 bases). There are 16 residues in the CDR3. With 4 bases removed from V and 0 bases from J, the gap between germline ends came to 11 bases. CDR1 is SGHRS, CDR2 YFSETQ, per germline. The chain's CDR3 is CASSPNRASGANVLTF. As DNA, the CDR3 is TGCGCCAGCAGCCCTAACAGGGCCTCTGGGGCCAACGTCCTGACTTTC.

The genes are TRBV5-4 and TRBJ1-6, with D possibly matching TRBD1 (6 bases). This CDR3 comprises 17 residues. CDR1 is SGHNT and CDR2 is YYREEE in the germline V gene (reference sequence). Trimming cost V 5 bases and J 8 bases, with 23 bases left between them. DNA for the CDR3: TGTGCCAGCAGTCATGGCGGATTCAGGGGAGGGGATTCACCCCTCCACTTT. Its translation: CASSHGGFRGGDSPLHF.

V is TRBV6-2 or TRBV6-3 and J is TRBJ2-7; D is perhaps TRBD1 (6 bases). V lost 4 bases and J 3 bases, leaving 13 bases between the germline ends. The CDR3 contains 14 residues. The germline CDR1 and CDR2 sequences are MNHEY and SVGEGT. This CDR3 is CASSWPDSLYEQYF. The CDR3 bases are TGTGCCAGCAGTTGGCCGGACAGCCTCTACGAGCAGTACTTC.

A single count supports this clone. V gene TRBV5-1 combines with J gene TRBJ1-2, with a tentative D call TRBD1 (6 bases). V was trimmed by 1 base and J by 8 bases, leaving 12 bases between them. The CDR3 runs to 13 residues. The germline CDR1 and CDR2 sequences are SGHRS and YFSETQ. As DNA, the CDR3 is TGCGCCAGCAGCTTGAACAGGGCTGGGGGCTACACCTTC. Translation: CASSLNRAGGYTF.

This chain connects TRBV19 to TRBJ2-7; D not resolved. Trimming cost V 6 bases and J 2 bases, with 8 bases left between them. Germline lookup yields CDR1 LNHDA and CDR2 SQIVND (reference sequence). This CDR3 is built from 12 residues. The CDR3: CASRNSTYEQYF. CDR3 in DNA: TGTGCCAGTAGAAACAGCACCTACGAGCAGTACTTC.

This CDR3 reads CASSLESFNSPLHF. The CDR3 nucleotides read TGTGCCAGCAGCTTAGAGAGTTTTAATTCACCCCTCCACTTT. V usage is TRBV7-2 and J usage is TRBJ1-6; D gene ambiguous. In germline, CDR1 is SGHTA, CDR2 FQGNSA. Trimming took 1 base from V and 6 from J, leaving 7 bases between them. The CDR3 is 14 amino acids.

CDR3 in DNA: TGTGCCAGCAGCTTGCAGGATAGAGCATCAGATACGCAGTATTTT. Translated, it gives CASSLQDRASDTQYF. This sequence joins TRBV7-6 and TRBJ2-3; no firm D call. Trimming removed 3 bases at V and 4 bases at J, with 14 bases between. Germline loops: CDR1 SGHVS, CDR2 FNYEAQ. CDR3 length: 15 amino acids.